This TCR beta chain was captured by sequencing in a study of neurological immune-mediated disorders. Overall study: The roughly 35 patients with multiple sclerosis comprised roughly 30 relapsing-remitting cases and 3 secondary progressive cases.

With 10-nucleotide random UMIs included, cDNA was synthesized by 5'RACE. TCRdb recomputed calls from the 5' RACE reads with MiXCR, one row per CDR3 protein. The sample records roughly 74,000 distinct CDR3 sequences, around 5% being singletons. Germline CDR1 is ENHRY and CDR2 is SYGVKD. CDR3 size: 16 residues. V lost 2 bases to trimming and J lost 2 bases, with 16 bases between them. The clonotype comes from a man aged 18-30 years with multiple sclerosis. Sample: PBMCs. The rearrangement links TRBV10-3 to TRBJ2-7; D may match TRBD1 or TRBD2 (5 bases each). In nucleotides, the CDR3 is TGTGCCATCAGTGAGAAGAGGGCAGGGTATCCCTACGAGCAGTACTTC. Its translation is CAISEKRAGYPYEQYF.